The 30 T cell receptor beta chains below come from one sample, sequenced in a study of T cells in localized non-small cell lung cancer. The method was immunoSEQ multiplex PCR; TCRdb's version includes in-frame clones alone and lacks a portion of them. The sample carries approximately 57,000 clones, around 86% recorded once. The source was peripheral blood, collected before any cancer treatment. These receptors were collected from a woman aged 35-75 years with stage I lung adenocarcinoma.

The chain recombines TRBV30 with TRBJ1-6, with unresolved D. Trimming shortened V by 1 base and J by 7 bases, and 11 bases separated the two germline ends. Germline V gene sequence: CDR1 GTSNPN, CDR2 SVGIG (reference sequence). CDR3 size: 14 residues. The chain's CDR3 is CAWSEVSSNSPLHF. CDR3 in DNA: TGTGCCTGGAGTGAGGTTTCTAGCAATTCACCCCTCCACTTT.

The chain recombines TRBV5-1 with TRBJ1-1, with 10 positions matching TRBD1. V was pared by 4 bases and J by 5 bases, with 8 bases of the junction left unmatched. The CDR3 sequence is 15 residues long. Germline V CDR1 and CDR2: SGHRS, YFSETQ. In DNA form, the CDR3 reads TGCGCCAGCAGCACCTCCTGGACAGGGGGGACTGAAGCTTTCTTT. The encoded protein is CASSTSWTGGTEAFF.

The rearrangement uses TRBV9 and TRBJ1-6; D ambiguous. The CDR3 totals 15 residues. Deletions cut 0 bases from V and 7 bases from J, with 11 bases between. The germline CDR1 and CDR2 sequences are SGDLS and YYNGEE. The DNA of the CDR3 is TGTGCCAGCAGCGTAGCTTTGGGCGACAATTCACCCCTCCACTTT. Translation gives CASSVALGDNSPLHF.

This chain joins TRBV5-1 and TRBJ1-1; weak D call: TRBD1 (5 bases). The germline V gene has CDR1 SGHRS and CDR2 YFSETQ. CDR3 length equals 14 residues. V lost 3 bases and J 7 bases, leaving 16 bases between the germline ends. Written as DNA, the CDR3 is TGCGCCAGCAGCTCTACAGGAGAACTTCTTGAAGCTTTCTTT. Its protein product is CASSSTGELLEAFF.

The chain couples TRBV30 to TRBJ1-1; D is uncertain. The CDR3 is made up of 13 amino acids. Per germline, CDR1 GTSNPN and CDR2 SVGIG (reference sequence). The V and J ends lost 2 bases and 1 base respectively, with 8 bases between them. CDR3 nucleotide sequence: TGTGCCTGGAGTCAGAGGGAGAACACTGAAGCTTTCTTT. Translating it yields CAWSQRENTEAFF.

The V and J genes are TRBV28 and TRBJ2-5; D is unclear. Near its end, the DNA agrees better with TRBJ2-7, so the J call may be wrong. The CDR3 totals 13 residues. Germline V gene sequence: CDR1 MDHEN, CDR2 SYDVKM. Written as DNA, the CDR3 is TGTGCCAGCAGTTTATGGCCGGACTACGAGCAGTACTTC. Encoded protein: CASSLWPDYEQYF.

This clone has a single count. The rearrangement links TRBV11-1 to TRBJ1-6; D may be TRBD1 (6 bases). V was pared by 3 bases and J by 7 bases, with 10 bases between. This CDR3 is built from 14 residues. CDR1 and CDR2 (germline): SGHAT, FQDESV (reference sequence). CDR3 loop: CASSFNRENSPLHF. The CDR3 bases are TGTGCCAGCAGCTTTAACAGGGAGAATTCACCCCTCCACTTT.

The chain joins TRBV27 to TRBJ2-3; TRBD2 matches 8 bases. Germline assignment: CDR1 MNHEY and CDR2 SMNVEV (reference sequence). V was pared by 5 bases and J by 0 bases, with 4 bases of the junction left unmatched. The CDR3 sequence is 15 residues long. The CDR3 DNA sequence: TGTGCCAGCAGTAGGGGCGGGGGGAGCACAGATACGCAGTATTTT. Amino acid sequence: CASSRGGGSTDTQYF.

The chain employs TRBV5-1 and TRBJ1-1; TRBD1 matches at 7 bases. Germline V lookup: CDR1 SGHRS, CDR2 YFSETQ. The CDR3 sequence is 16 residues long. V was pared by 0 bases and J by 4 bases, with 9 bases of the junction left unmatched. DNA of the CDR3: TGCGCCAGCAGCTTGGGACCTGACAGGGTGAGCACTGAAGCTTTCTTT. This codes for CASSLGPDRVSTEAFF.

This CDR3 is CASSLTPESPLHF. In nucleotides, the CDR3 is TGTGCCAGCAGCCTTACACCGGAGTCACCCCTCCACTTT. This chain connects TRBV6-5 to TRBJ1-6; D unresolved. The CDR3 has 13 residues. From germline, CDR1 is MNHEY and CDR2 SVGAGI. V was trimmed by 6 bases and J by 10 bases, leaving 13 bases between them.

This rearrangement joins TRBV11-2 to TRBJ1-4, with D possibly being TRBD1 (5 bases). This CDR3 contains 15 residues. V lost 5 bases to trimming and J lost 8 bases, with 18 bases between them. Germline-derived CDR1 and CDR2 are SGHAT and FQNNGV. The CDR3: CASSPLDSGNEKLFF. In DNA, the CDR3 is TGTGCCAGCAGCCCCCTTGACAGCGGGAACGAAAAACTGTTTTTT.

The rearrangement uses TRBV2 and TRBJ1-4; D unresolved. V lost 5 bases to trimming and J lost 0 bases, with 10 bases between them. The CDR3 covers 15 residues. Germline assignment: CDR1 SNHLY and CDR2 FYNNEI. CDR3 coding DNA: TGTGCCAGCAGTCCCCCGGTAGCAACTAATGAAAAACTGTTTTTT. This encodes CASSPPVATNEKLFF.

The V and J genes are TRBV30 and TRBJ1-6; no reliable D call. CDR3 length equals 13 residues. Trimming removed 4 bases at V and 4 bases at J, with 8 bases between. Germline lookup yields CDR1 GTSNPN and CDR2 SVGIG (reference sequence). The DNA for the CDR3 is TGTGCCTGGAACGCAGCTTATAATTCACCCCTCCACTTT. This encodes CAWNAAYNSPLHF.

The CDR3 DNA reads TGTGCCAGCAGCTTAGCCCAGGGAGGGAACACCGGGGAGCTGTTTTTT. The encoded protein is CASSLAQGGNTGELFF. The V call is TRBV7-2, the J call TRBJ2-2, with D perhaps matching TRBD2 (6 bases). CDR1 SGHTA and CDR2 FQGNSA come from the germline V gene. The V and J ends lost 0 bases and 1 base respectively, with 9 bases between them. The CDR3 spans 16 residues.

V is TRBV9 and J is TRBJ2-3; 13 nucleotides align to TRBD2. The CDR3 consists of 18 residues. Losses at the gene ends were 4 bases for V and 0 bases for J; bases not matched to a gene: 8. Germline CDR1 is SGDLS and CDR2 is YYNGEE. CDR3 residues: CASSSRTSGGTSTDTQYF. CDR3 in DNA: TGTGCCAGCAGCTCCAGGACTAGCGGGGGCACCAGCACAGATACGCAGTATTTT.

This clone was detected only once. The chain has TRBV5-1 and TRBJ2-1; 12 nucleotides agree with TRBD2. The V segment lost 1 base and the J segment 3 bases; nucleotides outside the gene matches: 8. Germline V lookup: CDR1 SGHRS, CDR2 YFSETQ. The CDR3 has 18 amino acids. CDR3 bases: TGCGCCAGCAGCTTGTACCCTACTAGCGGGGGGATCTACAATGAGCAGTTCTTC. Translating gives CASSLYPTSGGIYNEQFF.

This chain connects TRBV28 to TRBJ1-5; 7 bases are shared with TRBD1. The CDR3 is 15 residues long. CDR1 is MDHEN and CDR2 is SYDVKM in the germline V gene. With V trimmed by 3 bases and J by 1 base, 3 bases remained unmatched. This chain's CDR3 is CASSFRGLSNQPQHF. The CDR3 DNA reads TGTGCCAGCAGTTTTAGGGGGCTGAGCAATCAGCCCCAGCATTTT.

V and J are TRBV6-1 and TRBJ1-4; 8 positions match TRBD1. Germline assignment: CDR1 MNHNS and CDR2 SASEGT. The CDR3 loop spans 15 amino acids. J was trimmed by 8 bases and V by 6 bases; bases with no gene match: 11. This CDR3 reads CASRTSGGRGEKLFF. CDR3 coding DNA: TGTGCCAGCAGAACCTCAGGGGGCCGAGGGGAAAAACTGTTTTTT.

This chain links TRBV5-4 with TRBJ2-5; 11 positions agree with TRBD2. The CDR3 contains 17 residues. Germline CDR1 and CDR2: SGHNT and YYREEE (reference sequence). Germline trimming cut 0 bases from V and 5 bases from J; bases unmatched to any gene: 9. DNA of the CDR3: TGTGCCAGCAGCTTGGCAGTAGCGGGGGGGCTCGGGGAGACCCAGTACTTC. Amino acids: CASSLAVAGGLGETQYF.

The chain joins TRBV7-2 to TRBJ2-3, with 7 nucleotides matching TRBD1. Trimming took 5 bases from V and 2 from J; bases not matched to a gene: 4. The CDR3 spans 14 residues. CDR1 is SGHTA, CDR2 FQGNSA, per germline. The CDR3 sequence is CASSQTGPTDTQYF. CDR3 nucleotide sequence: TGTGCCAGCAGCCAGACAGGGCCCACAGATACGCAGTATTTT.

V usage is TRBV19 and J usage is TRBJ2-3; D not resolved. Trimming removed 3 bases from V and 2 bases from J, with 9 bases in between. From germline, CDR1 is LNHDA and CDR2 SQIVND (reference sequence). CDR3 length: 14 residues. The CDR3 sequence: CASSITRATDTQYF. As DNA, the CDR3 is TGTGCCAGTAGTATTACCAGAGCCACAGATACGCAGTATTTT.

The chain carries TRBV5-1 and TRBJ2-7; no reliable D call. The ends were cut back, 0 bases at V and 3 bases at J, with 4 bases in the middle. CDR3 length: 12 residues. CDR1 is SGHRS, CDR2 YFSETQ, per germline. CDR3 sequence: CASSLDGYEQYF. As DNA, the CDR3 is TGCGCCAGCAGCTTGGATGGCTACGAGCAGTACTTC.

V and J are TRBV19 and TRBJ1-6; no clear D gene. This CDR3 contains 15 residues. Germline lookup yields CDR1 LNHDA and CDR2 SQIVND (reference sequence). V was cut by 5 bases and J by 8 bases, with 16 bases left in between. The CDR3 DNA reads TGTGCCAGTAGTCCTTCAGGAGGTTATGATTCACCCCTCCACTTT. The encoded protein is CASSPSGGYDSPLHF. The whole variable domain, remainder taken from reference TRBV19 and TRBJ1-6, is DGGITQSPKYLFRKEGQNVTLSCEQNLNHDAMYWYRQDPGQGLRLIYYSQIVNDFQKGDIAEGYSVSREKKESFPLTVTSAQKNPTAFYLCASSPSGGYDSPLHFGNGTRLTVT.

The gene calls are TRBV7-9 and TRBJ1-1; D is unclear. CDR3 length: 14 amino acids. Germline CDR1 SEHNR, CDR2 FQNEAQ (reference sequence). V was trimmed by 2 bases and J by 8 bases, leaving 15 bases between them. The CDR3 loop reads CASSLSWLIQEAFF. The CDR3 DNA reads as TGTGCCAGCAGCTTAAGTTGGTTAATTCAAGAAGCTTTCTTT.

The rearrangement uses TRBV2 and TRBJ2-7; 11 positions match TRBD1. The CDR3 runs to 14 residues. Trimming at V came to 3 bases and at J to 5 bases, leaving 3 bases not matched to a gene. Germline CDR1 and CDR2: SNHLY and FYNNEI. Written as DNA, the CDR3 is TGTGCCAGCAGTGACTGGACAGGGGGCAACGAGCAGTACTTC. Its protein product is CASSDWTGGNEQYF. Full variable domain (rest looked up from reference TRBV2 and TRBJ2-7): EPEVTQTPSHQVTQMGQEVILRCVPISNHLYFYWYRQILGQKVEFLVSFYNNEISEKSEIFDDQFSVERPDGSNFTLKIRSTKLEDSAMYFCASSDWTGGNEQYFGPGTRLTVT.

The V call is TRBV10-3, the J call TRBJ1-1, with 10 bases fitting TRBD1. This CDR3 has 18 amino acids. Looked up from germline, CDR1 is ENHRY and CDR2 is SYGVKD. The V segment lost 0 bases and the J segment 0 bases; nucleotides outside the gene matches: 7. The CDR3 loop is CAISESGVTGGLNTEAFF. CDR3 bases: TGTGCCATCAGTGAGTCGGGGGTGACAGGGGGCTTGAACACTGAAGCTTTCTTT.

V and J are TRBV5-4 and TRBJ1-2, with D possibly TRBD1 on 5 matching bases. The CDR3 extends over 13 amino acids. Germline CDR1 is SGHNT and CDR2 is YYREEE (reference sequence). V lost 5 bases to trimming and J lost 6 bases, with 14 bases between them. The CDR3 loop is CASSNFRGDGYTF. Here the CDR3 DNA reads TGTGCCAGCAGTAATTTCAGAGGGGATGGCTACACCTTC.

The table lists this clone with a count of one. The genes are TRBV6-1 and TRBJ2-5; 8 nucleotides match TRBD2. Per germline, CDR1 MNHNS and CDR2 SASEGT. The CDR3 consists of 15 residues. The trim removed 6 bases at V and 5 bases at J, leaving 11 bases unmatched. The CDR3 here is CASRDLAGGRETQYF. In nucleotides, the CDR3 is TGTGCCAGCAGGGACCTCGCGGGGGGACGCGAGACCCAGTACTTC.

V and J are TRBV4-2 and TRBJ2-3; 15 bases are a match to TRBD2. The CDR3 has 18 amino acids. Germline CDR1 LGHNA, CDR2 YNFKEQ. V was clipped by 1 base and J by 8 bases; unmatched bases: 10. CDR3 sequence (DNA): TGTGCCAGCAGCCAAGGCGGGACTAGCGGGGGGATTTCCTCTACGCAGTATTTT. Residues: CASSQGGTSGGISSTQYF.

The J gene is TRBJ1-4, the V gene TRBV4-1; D ambiguous. The CDR3 extends over 14 amino acids. Germline CDR1 is MGHRA and CDR2 is YSYEKL. Trimming removed 0 bases at V and 7 bases at J, with 9 bases between. CDR3 nucleotide sequence: TGCGCCAGCAGCCAAGATAAGGGTCTTGAAAAACTGTTTTTT. Translated: CASSQDKGLEKLFF.